These 25 T cell receptor beta chains share one sample of origin, sequenced in a study of blood T cell repertoires in COVID-19. Only in-frame clones appear in the TCRdb table, and some are missing; sequencing was by immunoSEQ multiplex PCR. The repertoire holds 35,000 to 50,000 clones, with around four fifths as singletons. Material for sequencing was peripheral blood. The receptor source for this set is a woman aged 80 or over with acute or convalescent COVID-19.

This sequence joins TRBV7-2 and TRBJ1-4, with a tentative D call TRBD1 (5 bases). V gave up 5 bases and J gave up 2 bases, with 12 bases separating them. This CDR3 comprises 15 residues. From germline, CDR1 is SGHTA and CDR2 FQGNSA. The CDR3 protein is CASSIGDSTNEKLFF. CDR3 DNA: TGTGCCAGCAGCATCGGGGACTCCACTAATGAAAAACTGTTTTTT.

The genes are TRBV29-1 and TRBJ1-5; D not resolved. The CDR3 runs to 12 residues. CDR1 SQVTM and CDR2 ANQGSEA come from the germline V gene. The ends were cut back, 4 bases at V and 1 base at J, with 5 bases in the middle. The CDR3 region has the DNA TGCAGCGTTGGGGAGAGCAATCAGCCCCAGCATTTT. Its protein is CSVGESNQPQHF.

The chain recombines TRBV2 with TRBJ1-1, with D hard to call. Germline V CDR1 and CDR2: SNHLY, FYNNEI. CDR3 length equals 13 residues. The V end lost 7 bases, the J end lost 4 bases, and 13 bases lay between the germline ends. The CDR3 coding sequence is TGTGCCAGCACAGGACTAATCGGCACTGAAGCTTTCTTT. Its protein product is CASTGLIGTEAFF.

The CDR3 DNA sequence: TGTGCCAGCTCACTGGCATCGAACACTGAAGCTTTCTTT. Amino acids: CASSLASNTEAFF. V is TRBV18 and J is TRBJ1-1, with unresolved D. CDR1 is KGHSH and CDR2 is LQKENI in the germline V gene. CDR3 length equals 13 residues. The V gene lost 4 bases and the J gene lost 1 base, with 7 bases spanning the gap.

The CDR3: CASSIHYSGGARGELFF. CDR3 coding DNA: TGTGCCAGCAGCATCCACTATAGCGGGGGGGCTCGAGGGGAGCTGTTTTTT. The rearrangement uses TRBV7-2 and TRBJ2-2; 11 nucleotides match TRBD2. Germline V gene sequence: CDR1 SGHTA, CDR2 FQGNSA. The V and J ends lost 5 bases and 8 bases, in that order; junction bases with no gene match: 13. The length of the CDR3 is 17 residues.

The rearrangement links TRBV21-1 to TRBJ1-6; no check of the table's D call, TRBD1, against the DNA was made. TRBV21-1 is reported as a pseudogene. The CDR3 is made up of 17 amino acids. The CDR3 here is CASRLPPTVSYNSPLHF. CDR3 bases: TGTGCCAGCAGACTTCCCCCGACAGTCTCCTATAATTCACCCCTCCACTTT.

The CDR3 nucleotides are TGTGCCAGTAGTGTCTCGGGGACAAGGAACTACGAGCAGTACTTC. It is translated as CASSVSGTRNYEQYF. J is TRBJ2-7 and V is TRBV19, with D maybe TRBD1 (6 bases). Per germline, CDR1 LNHDA and CDR2 SQIVND (reference sequence). CDR3 length: 15 amino acids. Trimming took 5 bases from V and 3 from J, leaving 17 bases between them.

The V gene is TRBV7-9, the J gene TRBJ1-1; 12 bases match TRBD1. The germline V gene encodes CDR1 SEHNR and CDR2 FQNEAQ (reference sequence). Trimming removed 5 bases from V and 4 bases from J; junction bases left unmatched: 14. The CDR3 consists of 18 residues. The CDR3 region has the DNA TGTGCCAGCAGCCCACGGGGACAGGGGGCTTTGGCGGTCACTGAAGCTTTCTTT. Its translation: CASSPRGQGALAVTEAFF.

The rearrangement links TRBV7-9 to TRBJ2-3, with a possible D match to TRBD2 (7 bases). Germline assignment: CDR1 SEHNR and CDR2 FQNEAQ (reference sequence). The CDR3 contains 17 residues. Trimming shortened V by 5 bases and J by 6 bases, and 24 bases separated the two germline ends. The CDR3 reads CASSPRRGGPRGDTQYF. In DNA, the CDR3 is TGTGCCAGCAGCCCCAGGAGGGGGGGGCCGAGGGGCGATACGCAGTATTTT.

The rearrangement joins TRBV9 to TRBJ1-1, with TRBD1 as a possible D gene (6 bases). The CDR3 has 18 amino acids. V was shortened by 4 bases and J by 1 base, with 23 bases between the two germline ends. In germline, CDR1 is SGDLS, CDR2 YYNGEE. The CDR3 DNA is TGTGCCAGCAGCTTTCGGGACACCAGCTATTTCCAGAACACTGAAGCTTTCTTT. Residues: CASSFRDTSYFQNTEAFF.

V and J are TRBV5-1 and TRBJ1-2, with D maybe TRBD1 (6 bases). The CDR3 covers 17 residues. Trimming took off 4 bases at V and 2 bases at J, with 21 bases between the two ends. Germline CDR1 and CDR2: SGHRS and YFSETQ. CDR3 region: CASSLGTNYNRNYGYTF. The CDR3 region has the DNA TGCGCCAGCAGCCTAGGGACAAACTACAATCGGAACTATGGCTACACCTTC. Looking up the rest from reference TRBV5-1 and TRBJ1-2 gives the full variable domain: KAGVTQTPRYLIKTRGQQVTLSCSPISGHRSVSWYQQTPGQGLQFLFEYFSETQRNKGNFPGRFSGRQFSNSRSEMNVSTLELGDSALYLCASSLGTNYNRNYGYTFGSGTRLTVV.

As regards this clone: This specimen includes other DNA sequences encoding the same CDR3. The V and J genes are TRBV7-2 and TRBJ1-6; D remains unclear. Trimming took 5 bases from V and 0 from J, leaving 8 bases between them. CDR3 length equals 15 residues. In germline, CDR1 is SGHTA, CDR2 FQGNSA. CDR3 coding DNA: TGTGCCAGCAGCCCCGGCGGCTCCTATAATTCACCCCTCCACTTT. This encodes CASSPGGSYNSPLHF.

The chain recombines TRBV4-2 with TRBJ1-5; no reliable D call. Trimming took off 0 bases at V and 6 bases at J, with 12 bases between the two ends. CDR3 length: 15 amino acids. Germline V gives CDR1 LGHNA, CDR2 YNFKEQ. CDR3 sequence reads: CASSQEGRGSQPQHF. The CDR3 DNA reads TGTGCCAGCAGCCAAGAAGGTAGAGGGAGTCAGCCCCAGCATTTT.

In nucleotides, the CDR3 is TGTGCCAGCAGCCATCAAGGGGATGGCTACACCTTC. It is translated as CASSHQGDGYTF. V is TRBV3-1 (or the pseudogene TRBV3-2) and J is TRBJ1-2; D possibly corresponds to TRBD1 (5 bases). The V and J ends lost 3 bases and 6 bases respectively, with 8 bases between them. The germline CDR1 and CDR2 sequences are LGHDT and YNNKEL (reference sequence). CDR3 size: 12 residues.

The V gene is TRBV30, the J gene TRBJ1-5, with TRBD1 matching 7 bases. This CDR3 contains 16 residues. Germline V CDR1 and CDR2: GTSNPN, SVGIG (reference sequence). V lost 2 bases and J lost 2; bases outside the gene matches: 9. CDR3 sequence (DNA): TGTGCCTGGAGTAAAGACAGGGTAAGAGGCAATCAGCCCCAGCATTTT. It codes for CAWSKDRVRGNQPQHF.

The genes are TRBV7-2 and TRBJ2-7, with TRBD1 matching 8 bases. V was pared by 4 bases and J by 1 base, with 3 bases of the junction left unmatched. Germline V lookup: CDR1 SGHTA, CDR2 FQGNSA. The CDR3 extends over 14 amino acids. CDR3 in amino acids: CASSSGTGSYEQYF. Written as DNA, the CDR3 is TGTGCCAGCAGCTCTGGGACAGGATCCTACGAGCAGTACTTC.

The chain carries TRBV6-2 or TRBV6-3 and TRBJ2-1, with 9 bases lining up with TRBD1. This CDR3 has 15 amino acids. In germline, CDR1 is MNHEY, CDR2 SVGEGT. V dropped 6 bases and J dropped 9; count of bases not matched to a gene: 12. The CDR3 here is CASSPGQGRGGEQFF. CDR3 nucleotides: TGTGCCAGCAGCCCCGGACAGGGGCGAGGGGGTGAGCAGTTCTTC.

The rearrangement links TRBV6-5 to TRBJ2-5, with a tentative D call TRBD2 (7 bases). The V end lost 4 bases, the J end lost 4 bases, and 19 bases lay between the germline ends. Germline-derived CDR1 and CDR2 are MNHEY and SVGAGI. This CDR3 is built from 16 residues. The CDR3 protein is CASSSVGGPFGETQYF. CDR3 DNA: TGTGCCAGCAGTTCGGTGGGGGGGCCGTTTGGAGAGACCCAGTACTTC.

The V call is TRBV11-1, the J call TRBJ1-2, with D possibly TRBD1 on 6 matching bases. V lost 5 bases and J lost 2, with 9 bases in between. The CDR3 has 13 residues. Germline CDR1 and CDR2: SGHAT and FQDESV (reference sequence). The CDR3 loop reads CASSGQLNYGYTF. As DNA, the CDR3 is TGTGCCAGCAGCGGACAGCTCAACTATGGCTACACCTTC.

Here the CDR3 reads CASSQEAGHAFF. Written as DNA, the CDR3 is TGTGCCAGCAGCCAAGAGGCGGGGCATGCTTTCTTT. The chain combines TRBV3-1 (or the pseudogene TRBV3-2) with TRBJ1-1, with D possibly being TRBD1 (5 bases). CDR3 length: 12 residues. The germline V and J ends were trimmed by 0 bases and 11 bases, with 10 bases remaining between them. The V gene's germline CDR1 is LGHDT and CDR2 YNNKEL (reference sequence).

This clone came up once. The chain couples TRBV19 to TRBJ2-5, with TRBD2 matching over 9 bases. Germline V lookup: CDR1 LNHDA, CDR2 SQIVND (reference sequence). Trimming cost V 0 bases and J 3 bases; bases outside gene matches: 5. This CDR3 contains 16 residues. In nucleotides, the CDR3 is TGTGCCAGTAGTATAGATGCAAGCGGGGGGAAAGAGACCCAGTACTTC. Its translation is CASSIDASGGKETQYF.

V usage is TRBV4-3 and J usage is TRBJ1-5; tentatively, D is TRBD1 (6 bases). The CDR3 has 15 amino acids. The germline gives CDR1 LGHNA, CDR2 YSLEER. Trimming pared 4 bases from V and 0 bases from J, leaving 10 bases between. CDR3 amino acids: CASSPTGNSNQPQHF. The CDR3 nucleotides read TGCGCCAGCAGCCCTACAGGGAATAGCAATCAGCCCCAGCATTTT.

The V and J genes are TRBV7-2 and TRBJ1-6; tentatively, D is TRBD1 (5 bases). The CDR3 is made up of 15 amino acids. V lost 1 base, J lost 12 bases, and 16 bases lay in between. CDR1 is SGHTA, CDR2 FQGNSA, per germline. CDR3 coding DNA: TGTGCCAGCAGCTTAGACGGAGGGACCCCCGTACCCCTCCACTTT. It encodes CASSLDGGTPVPLHF.

The chain links TRBV14 to TRBJ1-6, with TRBD1 matching 7 bases. Looked up from germline, CDR1 is SGHDN and CDR2 is FVKESK. The CDR3 spans 14 residues. Trimming cost V 1 base and J 9 bases; bases outside gene matches: 3. The CDR3 DNA is TGTGCCAGCAGCCAAGGTCGACAGGGTTCACCCCTCCACTTT. It specifies CASSQGRQGSPLHF.

This clone was recorded once. V is TRBV7-2 and J is TRBJ2-7; 9 positions match TRBD1. Germline loops: CDR1 SGHTA, CDR2 FQGNSA. Trimming took 7 bases from V and 9 from J; bases not matched to a gene: 10. The CDR3 has 13 residues. The CDR3 reads CASTPDRGLGQYF. The CDR3 DNA reads as TGTGCCAGCACCCCGGACAGGGGCTTAGGGCAGTACTTC.